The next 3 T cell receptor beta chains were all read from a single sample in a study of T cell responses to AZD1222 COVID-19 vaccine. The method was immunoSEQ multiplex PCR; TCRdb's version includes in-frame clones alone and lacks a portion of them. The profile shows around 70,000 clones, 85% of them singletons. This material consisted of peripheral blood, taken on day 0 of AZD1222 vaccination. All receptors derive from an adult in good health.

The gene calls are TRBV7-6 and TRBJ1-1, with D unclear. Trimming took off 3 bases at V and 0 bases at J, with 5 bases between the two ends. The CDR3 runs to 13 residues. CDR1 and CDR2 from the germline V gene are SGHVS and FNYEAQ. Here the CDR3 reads CASSFHMNTEAFF. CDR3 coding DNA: TGTGCCAGCAGCTTTCACATGAACACTGAAGCTTTCTTT.

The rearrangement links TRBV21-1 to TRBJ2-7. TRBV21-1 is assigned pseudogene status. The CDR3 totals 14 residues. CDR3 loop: CASSTTGPRIEQYF. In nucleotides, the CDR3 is TGTGCCAGCAGCACCACCGGGCCCAGGATCGAGCAGTACTTC.

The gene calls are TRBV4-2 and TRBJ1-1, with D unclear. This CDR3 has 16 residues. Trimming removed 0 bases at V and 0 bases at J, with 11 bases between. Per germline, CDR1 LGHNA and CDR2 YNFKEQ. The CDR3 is CASSQEVGEMNTEAFF. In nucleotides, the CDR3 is TGTGCCAGCAGCCAAGAAGTCGGAGAGATGAACACTGAAGCTTTCTTT.